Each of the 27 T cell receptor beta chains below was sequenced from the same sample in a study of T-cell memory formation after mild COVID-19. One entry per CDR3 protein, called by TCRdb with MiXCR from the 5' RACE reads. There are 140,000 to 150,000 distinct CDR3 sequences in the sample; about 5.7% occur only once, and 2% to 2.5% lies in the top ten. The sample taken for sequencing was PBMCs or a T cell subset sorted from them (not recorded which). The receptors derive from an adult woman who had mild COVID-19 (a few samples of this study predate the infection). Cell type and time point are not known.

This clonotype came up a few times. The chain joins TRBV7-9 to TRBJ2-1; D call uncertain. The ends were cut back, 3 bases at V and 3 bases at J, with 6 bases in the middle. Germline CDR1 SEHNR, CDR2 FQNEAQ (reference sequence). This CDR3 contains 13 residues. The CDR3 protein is CASSFDHYNEQFF. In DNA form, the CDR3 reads TGTGCCAGCAGCTTCGATCACTACAATGAGCAGTTCTTC.

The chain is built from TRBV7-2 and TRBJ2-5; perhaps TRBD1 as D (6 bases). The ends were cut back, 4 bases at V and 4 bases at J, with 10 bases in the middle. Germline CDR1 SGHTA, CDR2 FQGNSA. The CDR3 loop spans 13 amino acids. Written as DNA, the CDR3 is TGTGCCAGCAGCTACCAAGGGGGAGAGACCCAGTACTTC. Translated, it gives CASSYQGGETQYF. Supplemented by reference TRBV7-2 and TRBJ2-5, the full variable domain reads GAGVSQSPSNKVTEKGKDVELRCDPISGHTALYWYRQSLGQGLEFLIYFQGNSAPDKSGLPSDRFSAERTGGSVSTLTIQRTQQEDSAVYLCASSYQGGETQYFGPGTRLLVL.

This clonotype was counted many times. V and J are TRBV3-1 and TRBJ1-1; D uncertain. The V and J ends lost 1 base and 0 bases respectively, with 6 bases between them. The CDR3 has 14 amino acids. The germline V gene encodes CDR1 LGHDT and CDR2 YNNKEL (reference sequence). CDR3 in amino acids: CASSQVGLNTEAFF. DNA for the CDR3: TGTGCCAGCAGCCAAGTGGGGTTGAACACTGAAGCTTTCTTT. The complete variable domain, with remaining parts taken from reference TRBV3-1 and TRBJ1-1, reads DTAVSQTPKYLVTQMGNDKSIKCEQNLGHDTMYWYKQDSKKFLKIMFSYNNKELIINETVPNRFSPKSPDKAHLNLHINSLELGDSAVYFCASSQVGLNTEAFFGQGTRLTVV.

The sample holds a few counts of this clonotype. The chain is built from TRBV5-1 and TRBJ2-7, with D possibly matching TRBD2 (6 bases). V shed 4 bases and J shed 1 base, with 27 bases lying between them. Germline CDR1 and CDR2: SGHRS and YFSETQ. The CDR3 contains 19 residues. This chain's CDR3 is CASSRTGSPSSLSSYEQYF. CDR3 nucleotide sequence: TGCGCCAGCAGCCGTACCGGGAGTCCCTCTTCCCTCAGTTCCTACGAGCAGTACTTC.

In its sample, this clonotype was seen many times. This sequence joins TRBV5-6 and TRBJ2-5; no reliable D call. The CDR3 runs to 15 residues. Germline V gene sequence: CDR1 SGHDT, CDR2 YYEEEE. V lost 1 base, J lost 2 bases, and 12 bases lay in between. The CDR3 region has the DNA TGTGCCAGCAGCTTGTTTTTCCGGATACAAGAGACCCAGTACTTC. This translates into CASSLFFRIQETQYF.

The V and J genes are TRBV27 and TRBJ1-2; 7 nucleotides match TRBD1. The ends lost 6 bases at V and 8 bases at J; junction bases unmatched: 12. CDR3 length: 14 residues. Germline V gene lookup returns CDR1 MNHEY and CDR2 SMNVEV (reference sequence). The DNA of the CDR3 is TGTGCCAGCAGAAACTCTGACAGGGCGCAAGGCTACACCTTC. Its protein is CASRNSDRAQGYTF.

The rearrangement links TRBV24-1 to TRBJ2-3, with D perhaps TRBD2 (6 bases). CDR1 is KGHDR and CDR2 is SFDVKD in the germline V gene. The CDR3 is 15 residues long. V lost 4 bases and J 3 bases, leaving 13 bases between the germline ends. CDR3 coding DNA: TGTGCCACCAGTGACCCGGGAGTCTGGACAGATACGCAGTATTTT. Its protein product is CATSDPGVWTDTQYF.

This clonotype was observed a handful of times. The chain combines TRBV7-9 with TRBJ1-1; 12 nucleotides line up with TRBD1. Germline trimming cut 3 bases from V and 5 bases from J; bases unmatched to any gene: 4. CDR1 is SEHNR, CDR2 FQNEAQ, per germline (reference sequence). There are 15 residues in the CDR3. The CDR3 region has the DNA TGTGCCAGCAGCTTCGGGACAGGGGGCATGACTGAAGCTTTCTTT. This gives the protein CASSFGTGGMTEAFF.

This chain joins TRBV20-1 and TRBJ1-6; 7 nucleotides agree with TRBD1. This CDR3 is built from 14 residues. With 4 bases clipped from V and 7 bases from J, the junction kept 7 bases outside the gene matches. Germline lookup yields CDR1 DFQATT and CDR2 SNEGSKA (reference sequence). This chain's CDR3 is CSATSGTVNSPLHF. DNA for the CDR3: TGCAGTGCTACGTCCGGGACAGTAAATTCACCCCTCCACTTT.

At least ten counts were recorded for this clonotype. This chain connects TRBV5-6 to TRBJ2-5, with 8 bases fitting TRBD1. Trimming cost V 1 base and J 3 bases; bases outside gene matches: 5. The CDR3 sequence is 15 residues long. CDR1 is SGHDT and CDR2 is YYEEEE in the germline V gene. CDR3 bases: TGTGCCAGCAGCTTGATCGGACAGGGCGAAGAGACCCAGTACTTC. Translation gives CASSLIGQGEETQYF.

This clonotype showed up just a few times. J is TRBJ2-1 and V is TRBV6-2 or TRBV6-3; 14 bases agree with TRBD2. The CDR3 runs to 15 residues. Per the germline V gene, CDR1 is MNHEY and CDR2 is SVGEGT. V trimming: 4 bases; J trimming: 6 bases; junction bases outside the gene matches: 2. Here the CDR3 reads CASSLTSGRVNEQFF. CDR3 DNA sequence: TGTGCCAGCAGTTTGACTAGCGGGAGGGTCAATGAGCAGTTCTTC.

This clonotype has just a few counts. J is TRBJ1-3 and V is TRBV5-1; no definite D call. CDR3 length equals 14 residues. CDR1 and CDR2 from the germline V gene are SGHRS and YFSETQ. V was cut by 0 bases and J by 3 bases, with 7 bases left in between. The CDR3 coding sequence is TGCGCCAGCAGCTTGGACCTCGTTGGAAACACCATATATTTT. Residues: CASSLDLVGNTIYF. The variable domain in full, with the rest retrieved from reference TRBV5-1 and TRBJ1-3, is KAGVTQTPRYLIKTRGQQVTLSCSPISGHRSVSWYQQTPGQGLQFLFEYFSETQRNKGNFPGRFSGRQFSNSRSEMNVSTLELGDSALYLCASSLDLVGNTIYFGEGSWLTVV.

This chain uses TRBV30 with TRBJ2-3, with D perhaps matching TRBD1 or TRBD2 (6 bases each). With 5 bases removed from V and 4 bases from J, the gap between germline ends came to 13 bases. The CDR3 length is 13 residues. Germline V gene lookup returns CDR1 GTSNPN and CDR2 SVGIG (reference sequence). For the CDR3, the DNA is TGTGCCTGGTCCAATGGGGGGCCAGATACGCAGTATTTT. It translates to CAWSNGGPDTQYF.

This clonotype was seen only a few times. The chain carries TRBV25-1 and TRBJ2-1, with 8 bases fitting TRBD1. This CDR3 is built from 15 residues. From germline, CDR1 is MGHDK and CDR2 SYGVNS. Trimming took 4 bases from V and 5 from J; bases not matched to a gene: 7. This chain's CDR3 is CASSAPGQGHNEQFF. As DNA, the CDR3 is TGTGCCAGCAGTGCCCCTGGACAGGGCCACAATGAGCAGTTCTTC. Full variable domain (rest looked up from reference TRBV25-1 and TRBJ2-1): EADIYQTPRYLVIGTGKKITLECSQTMGHDKMYWYQQDPGMELHLIHYSYGVNSTEKGDLSSESTVSRIRTEHFPLTLESARPSHTSQYLCASSAPGQGHNEQFFGPGTRLTVL.

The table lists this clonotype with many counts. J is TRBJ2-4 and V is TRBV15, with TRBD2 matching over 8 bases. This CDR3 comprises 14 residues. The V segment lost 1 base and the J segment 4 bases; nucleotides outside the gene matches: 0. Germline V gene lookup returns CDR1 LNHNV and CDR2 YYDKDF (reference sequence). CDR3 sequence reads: CATSRASGKNIQYF. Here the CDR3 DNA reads TGTGCCACCAGCAGAGCTAGCGGGAAAAACATTCAGTACTTC. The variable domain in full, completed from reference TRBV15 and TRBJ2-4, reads DAMVIQNPRYQVTQFGKPVTLSCSQTLNHNVMYWYQQKSSQAPKLLFHYYDKDFNNEADTPDNFQSRRPNTSFCFLDIRSPGLGDTAMYLCATSRASGKNIQYFGAGTRLSVL.

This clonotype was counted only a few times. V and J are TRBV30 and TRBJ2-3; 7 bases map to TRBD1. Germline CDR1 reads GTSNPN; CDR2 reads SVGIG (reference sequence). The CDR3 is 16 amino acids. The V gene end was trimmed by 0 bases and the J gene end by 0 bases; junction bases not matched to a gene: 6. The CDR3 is CAWSVGRGSSTDTQYF. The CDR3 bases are TGTGCCTGGAGTGTAGGCAGGGGGTCTAGCACAGATACGCAGTATTTT.

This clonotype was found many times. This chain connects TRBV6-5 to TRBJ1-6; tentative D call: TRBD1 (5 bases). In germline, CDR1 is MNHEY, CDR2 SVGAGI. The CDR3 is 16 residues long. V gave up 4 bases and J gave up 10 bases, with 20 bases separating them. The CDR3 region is CASSFLTGLGESPLHF. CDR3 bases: TGTGCCAGCAGTTTTTTAACGGGCCTGGGGGAATCACCCCTCCACTTT.

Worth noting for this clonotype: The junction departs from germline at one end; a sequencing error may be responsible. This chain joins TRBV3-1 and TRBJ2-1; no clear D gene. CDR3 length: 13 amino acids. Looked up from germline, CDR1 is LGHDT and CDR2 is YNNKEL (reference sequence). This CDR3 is CDSSQDLGNEQFF. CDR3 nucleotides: TGTGACAGCAGCCAAGACCTGGGAAATGAGCAGTTCTTC.

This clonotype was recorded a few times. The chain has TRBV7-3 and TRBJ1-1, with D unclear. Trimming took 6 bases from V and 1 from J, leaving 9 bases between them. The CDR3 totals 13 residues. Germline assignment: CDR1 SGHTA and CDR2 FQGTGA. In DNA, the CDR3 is TGTGCCAGCAGTTCAAACGCGAACACTGAAGCTTTCTTT. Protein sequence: CASSSNANTEAFF.

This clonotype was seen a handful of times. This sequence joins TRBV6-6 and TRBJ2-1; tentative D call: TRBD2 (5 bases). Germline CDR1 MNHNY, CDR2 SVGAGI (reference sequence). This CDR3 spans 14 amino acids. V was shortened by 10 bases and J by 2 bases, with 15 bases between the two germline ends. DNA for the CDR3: TGTGCCACCCTACTGACGGGAACCTACAATGAGCAGTTCTTC. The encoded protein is CATLLTGTYNEQFF.

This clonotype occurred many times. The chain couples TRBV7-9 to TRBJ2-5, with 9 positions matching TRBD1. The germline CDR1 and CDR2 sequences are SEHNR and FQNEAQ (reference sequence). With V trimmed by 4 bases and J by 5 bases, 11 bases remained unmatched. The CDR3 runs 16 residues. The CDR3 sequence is CASSSRGQGSPETQYF. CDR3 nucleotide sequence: TGTGCCAGCAGCTCACGGGGACAGGGATCGCCCGAGACCCAGTACTTC.

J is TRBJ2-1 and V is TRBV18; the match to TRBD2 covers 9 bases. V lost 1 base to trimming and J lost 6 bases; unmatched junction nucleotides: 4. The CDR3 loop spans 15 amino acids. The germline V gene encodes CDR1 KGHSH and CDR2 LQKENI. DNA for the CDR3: TGTGCCAGCTCACCACTAGCGGGAGTTGGCAATGAGCAGTTCTTC. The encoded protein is CASSPLAGVGNEQFF.

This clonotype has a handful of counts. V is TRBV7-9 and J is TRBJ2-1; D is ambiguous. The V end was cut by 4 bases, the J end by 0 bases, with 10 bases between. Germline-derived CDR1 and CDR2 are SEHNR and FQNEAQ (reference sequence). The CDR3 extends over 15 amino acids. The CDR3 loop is CASSYGPSSYNEQFF. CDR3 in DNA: TGTGCCAGCAGCTACGGGCCTAGCTCCTACAATGAGCAGTTCTTC.

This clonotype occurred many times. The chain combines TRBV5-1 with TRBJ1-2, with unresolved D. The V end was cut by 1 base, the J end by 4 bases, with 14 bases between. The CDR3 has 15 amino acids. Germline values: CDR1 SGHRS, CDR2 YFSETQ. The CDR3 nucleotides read TGCGCCAGCAGCTTGTCTTCAGGAAGCCGCTATGGCTACACCTTC. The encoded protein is CASSLSSGSRYGYTF. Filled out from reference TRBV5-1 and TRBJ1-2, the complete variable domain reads KAGVTQTPRYLIKTRGQQVTLSCSPISGHRSVSWYQQTPGQGLQFLFEYFSETQRNKGNFPGRFSGRQFSNSRSEMNVSTLELGDSALYLCASSLSSGSRYGYTFGSGTRLTVV.

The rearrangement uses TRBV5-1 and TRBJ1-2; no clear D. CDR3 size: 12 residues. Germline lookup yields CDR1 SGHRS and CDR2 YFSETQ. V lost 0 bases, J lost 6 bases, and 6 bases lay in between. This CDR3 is CASSLEFNGYTF. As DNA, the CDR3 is TGCGCCAGCAGCTTGGAATTCAATGGCTACACCTTC.

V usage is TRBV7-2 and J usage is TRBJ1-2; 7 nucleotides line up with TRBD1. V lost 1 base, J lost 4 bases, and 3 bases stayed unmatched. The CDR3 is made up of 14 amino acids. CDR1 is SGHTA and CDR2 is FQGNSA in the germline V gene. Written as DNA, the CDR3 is TGTGCCAGCAGCTTAGGGACAGGAACCTATGGCTACACCTTC. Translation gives CASSLGTGTYGYTF.

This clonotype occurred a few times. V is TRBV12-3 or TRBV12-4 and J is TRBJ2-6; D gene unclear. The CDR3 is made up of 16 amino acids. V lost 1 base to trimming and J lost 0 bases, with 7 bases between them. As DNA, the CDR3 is TGTGCCAGCAGTTTAGGGGGTCGCTCTGGGGCCAACGTCCTGACTTTC. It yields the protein CASSLGGRSGANVLTF.